This T cell receptor (beta chain) was identified in a study of T-cell memory formation after mild COVID-19. Study at large: Clustering of TCRs was largely donor specific.

Overall study results and limits: Later expanders leaned CD4+, whereas clones that contracted between day 15 and 85 were balanced CD4/CD8.

5'RACE primed from the constant segment yielded TCR alpha and TCR beta cDNA libraries bearing sample barcodes and UMIs. TCRdb reprocessed the 5' RACE reads via MiXCR and lists one record per CDR3 protein. The sample includes 80,000 to 95,000 distinct CDR3 sequences, 25% of them seen just once. The germline gives CDR1 LGHNA, CDR2 YSLEER. V was shortened by 1 base and J by 6 bases, with 18 bases between the two germline ends. There are 16 residues in the CDR3. Worth noting for this clonotype: The antigen is undetermined.

The specimen was PBMCs or a T cell subset sorted from them (not recorded which). The chain has TRBV4-3 and TRBJ1-1; D gene unclear. The receptor's source is a man between 18 and 35 years old who had mild COVID-19 (a few samples of this study predate the infection). Cell type and time point are not known. This CDR3 is CASSQVAAGRGSEAFF. DNA for the CDR3: TGCGCCAGCAGCCAAGTGGCGGCGGGAAGAGGGTCTGAAGCTTTCTTT.